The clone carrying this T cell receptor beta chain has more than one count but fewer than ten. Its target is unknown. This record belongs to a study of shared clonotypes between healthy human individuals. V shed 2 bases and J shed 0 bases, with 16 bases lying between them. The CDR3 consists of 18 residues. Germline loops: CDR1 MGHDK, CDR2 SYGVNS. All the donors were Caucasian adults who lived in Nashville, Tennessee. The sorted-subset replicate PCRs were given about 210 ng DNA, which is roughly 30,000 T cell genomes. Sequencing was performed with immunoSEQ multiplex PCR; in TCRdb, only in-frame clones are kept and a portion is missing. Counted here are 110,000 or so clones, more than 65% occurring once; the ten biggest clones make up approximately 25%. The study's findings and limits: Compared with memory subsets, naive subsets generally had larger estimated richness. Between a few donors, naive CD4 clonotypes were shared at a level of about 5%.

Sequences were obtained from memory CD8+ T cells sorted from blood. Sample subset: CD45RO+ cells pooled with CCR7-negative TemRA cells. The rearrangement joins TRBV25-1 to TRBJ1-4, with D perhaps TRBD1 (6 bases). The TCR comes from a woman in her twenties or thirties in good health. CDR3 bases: TGTGCCAGCAGTGAAGCTCTCTCCCGGACAGCAACTAATGAAAAACTGTTTTTT. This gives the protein CASSEALSRTATNEKLFF.